The 30 T cell receptor beta chains below come from one sample, sequenced in a study of cytomegalovirus exposure and HLA in healthy donors. Use of 60 Vbeta and 13 Jbeta primers characterized the PCR. The method was immunoSEQ multiplex PCR; TCRdb's version includes in-frame clones alone and lacks a portion of them. The sample consists of approximately 250,000 clones, 80% to 90% of them appearing once. Specimen: PBMCs. Every receptor here comes from a girl aged 2-10 years in good health and CMV-seronegative.

The V and J genes are TRBV6-1 and TRBJ1-2; D is perhaps TRBD1 (6 bases). The CDR3 length is 20 residues. The germline V gene encodes CDR1 MNHNS and CDR2 SASEGT. Trimming took 0 bases from V and 1 from J, leaving 24 bases between them. The CDR3: CASSEAPWLVGGPNNYGYTF. The CDR3 DNA sequence: TGTGCCAGCAGTGAAGCGCCTTGGTTGGTTGGGGGCCCGAATAACTATGGCTACACCTTC.

The chain couples TRBV6-5 to TRBJ2-7, with 7 bases that match TRBD2. CDR1 and CDR2 (germline): MNHEY, SVGAGI. CDR3 length: 15 residues. Germline trimming cut 4 bases from V and 2 bases from J; bases unmatched to any gene: 8. The CDR3, as DNA: TGTGCCAGCAGTTGGGGCGGGGGACTACCCTACGAGCAGTACTTC. Translation: CASSWGGGLPYEQYF.

The chain employs TRBV6-5 and TRBJ2-5; 10 bases line up with TRBD1. The DNA end lines up better with TRBJ2-7; the J call may be wrong. The CDR3 loop spans 14 amino acids. CDR1 is MNHEY and CDR2 is SVGAGI in the germline V gene. The CDR3 DNA sequence: TGTGCCAGCAACCCGGGACAGGGGTTAGGCGAGCAGTACTTC. This gives the protein CASNPGQGLGEQYF.

This chain connects TRBV20-1 to TRBJ1-1, with D possibly TRBD1 on 6 matching bases. With 6 bases removed from V and 6 bases from J, the gap between germline ends came to 11 bases. Germline-derived CDR1 and CDR2 are DFQATT and SNEGSKA (reference sequence). The CDR3 contains 11 residues. The CDR3 region is CSAQGTAEAFF. CDR3 nucleotides: TGCAGTGCCCAGGGGACGGCTGAAGCTTTCTTT.

V usage is TRBV7-9 and J usage is TRBJ2-5, with 13 bases fitting TRBD2. V lost 1 base, J lost 5 bases, and 7 bases stayed unmatched. Germline V gives CDR1 SEHNR, CDR2 FQNEAQ (reference sequence). The length of the CDR3 is 17 residues. The CDR3 reads CASSLVETSGGLETQYF. CDR3 DNA sequence: TGTGCCAGCAGCTTAGTGGAGACTAGCGGGGGGCTGGAGACCCAGTACTTC.

V is TRBV4-1 and J is TRBJ2-3; 10 bases are a match to TRBD2. After removal of 1 base from V and 6 bases from J, the junction contained 10 bases not matched to a gene. The CDR3 contains 17 residues. Germline V CDR1 and CDR2: MGHRA, YSYEKL. CDR3 sequence reads: CASSQVSLAGAFDTQYF. In DNA form, the CDR3 reads TGCGCCAGCAGCCAAGTCTCCCTAGCGGGAGCGTTTGATACGCAGTATTTT.

The chain uses TRBV30 and TRBJ2-7; D remains unclear. This CDR3 comprises 14 residues. CDR1 and CDR2 from the germline V gene are GTSNPN and SVGIG (reference sequence). The DNA of the CDR3 is TGTGTTTTTTTCAAGCAGAAGGCGGCATACGAGCAGTACTTC. Protein sequence: CVFFKQKAAYEQYF.

The V gene is TRBV27, the J gene TRBJ2-2; 7 bases are shared with TRBD1. V gave up 9 bases and J gave up 2 bases; unmatched junction bases: 9. Germline V gene data show CDR1 as MNHEY and CDR2 as SMNVEV (reference sequence). This CDR3 comprises 15 residues. In nucleotides, the CDR3 is TGTGCCAGTACAAAGGGGGCGGTAAACACCGGGGAGCTGTTTTTT. It specifies CASTKGAVNTGELFF.

CDR3 residues: CASSPNPGPYEQYF. The CDR3 DNA is TGTGCCAGCTCACCAAACCCTGGGCCGTACGAGCAGTACTTC. V is TRBV18 and J is TRBJ2-7; D ambiguous. Trimming stripped 2 bases from V and 4 bases from J, with 12 bases between. The CDR3 contains 14 residues. Germline values: CDR1 KGHSH, CDR2 LQKENI.

V usage is TRBV2 and J usage is TRBJ1-6, with TRBD1 matching 9 bases. The trim removed 4 bases at V and 7 bases at J, leaving 5 bases unmatched. CDR3 length: 15 residues. CDR1 is SNHLY and CDR2 is FYNNEI in the germline V gene. This chain's CDR3 is CASSGDRARNSPLHF. The CDR3 DNA is TGTGCCAGCAGTGGGGACAGGGCCAGGAATTCACCCCTCCACTTT.

The chain has TRBV18 and TRBJ1-1; the D gene is possibly TRBD1 (6 bases). The V end was cut by 1 base, the J end by 2 bases, with 8 bases between. CDR3 length: 14 amino acids. Germline CDR1 KGHSH, CDR2 LQKENI. Here the CDR3 DNA reads TGTGCCAGCTCACCACGGGGGCGAAACACTGAAGCTTTCTTT. Translating gives CASSPRGRNTEAFF.

Remarks on this clone: A read error may produce the germline difference seen at one junction end. This chain joins TRBV7-3 and TRBJ2-5; TRBD1 matches at 12 bases. CDR3 size: 15 residues. Germline lookup yields CDR1 SGHTA and CDR2 FQGTGA. CDR3 region: CASSLTGQGAETQYF. CDR3 bases: TGTGCCAGCAGCCTAACGGGACAGGGGGCAGAGACCCAGTACTTC.

This chain links TRBV10-3 with TRBJ2-1, with 9 bases matching TRBD2. J lost 8 bases, V lost 10 bases, and 18 bases had no gene match. Germline V gene sequence: CDR1 ENHRY, CDR2 SYGVKD. CDR3 size: 16 residues. The CDR3 coding sequence is TGTGCCACCCTAGTGGCGGGGGGGCCTAGGAGGGATGAGCAGTTCTTC. Translated: CATLVAGGPRRDEQFF.

The J gene is TRBJ2-5, the V gene TRBV29-1, with D possibly TRBD2 on 6 matching bases. The V end was cut by 8 bases, the J end by 2 bases, with 12 bases between. The germline V gene encodes CDR1 SQVTM and CDR2 ANQGSEA. The CDR3 contains 12 residues. The CDR3, as DNA: TGCAGCACTCGGACTATGCAAGAGACCCAGTACTTC. It codes for CSTRTMQETQYF.

The chain is built from TRBV6-5 and TRBJ2-7; D is ambiguous. Germline V gives CDR1 MNHEY, CDR2 SVGAGI. With 3 bases removed from V and 2 bases from J, the gap between germline ends came to 8 bases. The CDR3 totals 13 residues. CDR3 loop: CASSYEQTYEQYF. The CDR3 DNA sequence: TGTGCCAGCAGTTATGAGCAAACCTACGAGCAGTACTTC.

This sequence joins TRBV20-1 and TRBJ2-7, with no clear D. Germline lookup yields CDR1 DFQATT and CDR2 SNEGSKA (reference sequence). Trimming pared 3 bases from V and 3 bases from J, leaving 6 bases between. The CDR3 is 11 amino acids. The CDR3 here is CSASSLYEQYF. CDR3 bases: TGCAGTGCTAGTTCCCTCTACGAGCAGTACTTC.

The chain couples TRBV6-5 to TRBJ2-7, with 14 bases matching TRBD2. J was trimmed by 5 bases and V by 5 bases; bases with no gene match: 5. The CDR3 loop spans 15 amino acids. Looked up from germline, CDR1 is MNHEY and CDR2 is SVGAGI. The CDR3 spells CASSPRLAGGHEQYF. The CDR3 nucleotides read TGTGCCAGCAGTCCTAGACTAGCGGGGGGGCACGAGCAGTACTTC.

This chain uses TRBV11-2 with TRBJ2-7, with 11 positions matching TRBD2. The CDR3 consists of 17 residues. Germline V gives CDR1 SGHAT, CDR2 FQNNGV. Trimming at V came to 4 bases and at J to 1 base, leaving 9 bases not matched to a gene. This CDR3 is CASSSHLGTSGSYEQYF. The DNA for the CDR3 is TGTGCCAGCAGCTCACATCTAGGGACTAGCGGATCCTACGAGCAGTACTTC.

V usage is TRBV5-1 and J usage is TRBJ1-1, with 8 bases matching TRBD1. Germline lookup yields CDR1 SGHRS and CDR2 YFSETQ. The CDR3 extends over 16 amino acids. V lost 4 bases and J lost 7; bases outside the gene matches: 15. In nucleotides, the CDR3 is TGCGCCAGCAGCCAAGGACAGGGAGCCCTTTTGAGTGAAGCTTTCTTT. It yields the protein CASSQGQGALLSEAFF.

The chain joins TRBV7-3 to TRBJ2-5; a weak D match, TRBD1 (5 bases). Trimming stripped 2 bases from V and 7 bases from J, with 20 bases between. Per germline, CDR1 SGHTA and CDR2 FQGTGA. CDR3 length equals 16 residues. In nucleotides, the CDR3 is TGTGCCAGCAGCTTATCCCCTCAGGGTTCGGTAGGGACCCAGTACTTC. Protein sequence: CASSLSPQGSVGTQYF. Full variable domain (remainder filled in from reference TRBV7-3 and TRBJ2-5): GAGVSQTPSNKVTEKGKYVELRCDPISGHTALYWYRQSLGQGPEFLIYFQGTGAADDSGLPNDRFFAVRPEGSVSTLKIQRTERGDSAVYLCASSLSPQGSVGTQYFGPGTRLLVL.

This clone was recorded only once. The V and J genes are TRBV5-5 and TRBJ1-2, with D unclear. V was pared by 1 base and J by 6 bases, with 13 bases between. Germline V lookup: CDR1 SGHKS, CDR2 YYEKEE (reference sequence). The CDR3 is 14 amino acids. The CDR3 DNA reads TGTGCCAGCAGCTTGCTGTGGTGGGAGGATGGCTACACCTTC. Protein product: CASSLLWWEDGYTF.

This clone was detected only once. This chain connects TRBV27 to TRBJ1-2; a possible D gene is TRBD1 (6 bases). This CDR3 has 14 amino acids. Per the germline V gene, CDR1 is MNHEY and CDR2 is SMNVEV (reference sequence). The V end lost 6 bases, the J end lost 8 bases, and 19 bases lay between the germline ends. DNA for the CDR3: TGTGCCAGCAGGACGATAGGGACATCGGGGGGCTACACCTTC. Its translation is CASRTIGTSGGYTF.

Written as DNA, the CDR3 is TGTGCCACTAGCTTAGCGGGAAGGGAGACCCAGTACTTC. Its translation: CATSLAGRETQYF. This chain connects TRBV11-2 to TRBJ2-5; 8 bases agree with TRBD2. V was pared by 10 bases and J by 5 bases, with 9 bases of the junction left unmatched. Germline V gene sequence: CDR1 SGHAT, CDR2 FQNNGV. This CDR3 has 13 amino acids.

The sample holds one count of this clone. The rearrangement uses TRBV7-7 and TRBJ2-2; 12 bases are a match to TRBD2. The ends lost 5 bases at V and 10 bases at J; junction bases unmatched: 8. CDR3 length equals 15 residues. Germline-derived CDR1 and CDR2 are SSHAT and FNYEAQ (reference sequence). The CDR3: CASSAWTSGDKELFF. The CDR3 region has the DNA TGTGCCAGCAGCGCCTGGACTAGCGGGGATAAGGAGCTGTTTTTT. The full variable domain, with the rest looked up from reference TRBV7-7 and TRBJ2-2, is GAGVSQSPRYKVTKRGQDVTLRCDPISSHATLYWYQQALGQGPEFLTYFNYEAQPDKSGLPSDRFSAERPEGSISTLTIQRTEQRDSAMYRCASSAWTSGDKELFFGEGSRLTVL.

This clone appeared once. V and J are TRBV18 and TRBJ1-5; the match to TRBD1 covers 9 bases. Trimming removed 5 bases from V and 6 bases from J; junction bases left unmatched: 8. The CDR3 loop spans 15 amino acids. The germline V gene encodes CDR1 KGHSH and CDR2 LQKENI. CDR3 loop: CASSSQQGAGQPQHF. The CDR3 nucleotides are TGTGCCAGCTCATCACAACAGGGGGCTGGTCAGCCCCAGCATTTT.

This chain joins TRBV6-1 and TRBJ1-1; D possibly corresponds to TRBD1 (6 bases). The V end lost 3 bases, the J end lost 5 bases, and 16 bases lay between the germline ends. The CDR3 length is 15 residues. Germline V gene lookup returns CDR1 MNHNS and CDR2 SASEGT. The CDR3 DNA is TGTGCCAGCAGTGACCCAGACAGGAGAAGGACTGAAGCTTTCTTT. Amino acid sequence: CASSDPDRRRTEAFF.

CDR3 residues: CASSFLRREGPRNEQFF. The CDR3 bases are TGTGCCAGCAGCTTCTTACGGCGGGAGGGCCCTCGAAATGAGCAGTTCTTC. The chain joins TRBV5-4 to TRBJ2-1, with 9 bases lining up with TRBD2. Germline values: CDR1 SGHNT, CDR2 YYREEE (reference sequence). This CDR3 spans 17 amino acids. V trimming: 2 bases; J trimming: 7 bases; junction bases outside the gene matches: 13.

V gene TRBV5-6 combines with J gene TRBJ1-5; tentatively, D is TRBD1 (6 bases). The CDR3 loop spans 15 amino acids. The ends were cut back, 3 bases at V and 0 bases at J, with 10 bases in the middle. Germline CDR1 SGHDT, CDR2 YYEEEE. The CDR3 is CASSWGGRSNQPQHF. The CDR3 DNA is TGTGCCAGCAGCTGGGGGGGGCGTAGCAATCAGCCCCAGCATTTT. Combining the CDR3 with reference TRBV5-6 and TRBJ1-5 gives the whole variable domain DAGVTQSPTHLIKTRGQQVTLRCSPKSGHDTVSWYQQALGQGPQFIFQYYEEEERQRGNFPDRFSGHQFPNYSSELNVNALLLGDSALYLCASSWGGRSNQPQHFGDGTRLSIL.

The chain is built from TRBV10-2 and TRBJ1-5, with D possibly being TRBD1 (5 bases). Trimming cost V 6 bases and J 5 bases, with 17 bases left between them. Germline V gene sequence: CDR1 WSHSY, CDR2 SAAADI. The CDR3 covers 15 residues. CDR3 DNA sequence: TGCGCCAGCAGCCATCGTCCCCCGGGGGATCAGCCCCAGCATTTT. Its protein product is CASSHRPPGDQPQHF.

This clone was found once. The V gene is TRBV7-6, the J gene TRBJ1-1; the D is unclear. The CDR3 has 13 amino acids. V was trimmed by 2 bases and J by 0 bases, leaving 4 bases between them. Germline V gene sequence: CDR1 SGHVS, CDR2 FNYEAQ. The CDR3 nucleotides are TGTGCCAGCAGCTTACAGGTGAACACTGAAGCTTTCTTT. Translation gives CASSLQVNTEAFF.